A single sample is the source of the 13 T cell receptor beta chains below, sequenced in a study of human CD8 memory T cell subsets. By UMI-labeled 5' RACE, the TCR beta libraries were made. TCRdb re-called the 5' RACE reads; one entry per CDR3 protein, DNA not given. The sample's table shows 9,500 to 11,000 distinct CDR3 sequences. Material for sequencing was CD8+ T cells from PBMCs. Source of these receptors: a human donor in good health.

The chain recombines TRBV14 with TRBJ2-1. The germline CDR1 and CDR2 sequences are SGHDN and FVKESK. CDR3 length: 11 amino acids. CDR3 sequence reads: CASGGGSRQFF.

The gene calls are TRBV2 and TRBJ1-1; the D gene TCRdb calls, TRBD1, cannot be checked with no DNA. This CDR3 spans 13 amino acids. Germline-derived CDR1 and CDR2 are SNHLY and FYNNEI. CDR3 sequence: CASRPLQGVWTFF.

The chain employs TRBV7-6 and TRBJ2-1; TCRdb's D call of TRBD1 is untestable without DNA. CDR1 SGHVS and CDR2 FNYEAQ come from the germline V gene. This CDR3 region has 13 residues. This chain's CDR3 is CASSLRAQGEQFF.

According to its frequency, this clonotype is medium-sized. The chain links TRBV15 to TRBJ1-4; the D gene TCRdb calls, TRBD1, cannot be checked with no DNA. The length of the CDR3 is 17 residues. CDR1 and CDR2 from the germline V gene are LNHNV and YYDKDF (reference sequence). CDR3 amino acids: CATSGTRDPGGNEKLFF.

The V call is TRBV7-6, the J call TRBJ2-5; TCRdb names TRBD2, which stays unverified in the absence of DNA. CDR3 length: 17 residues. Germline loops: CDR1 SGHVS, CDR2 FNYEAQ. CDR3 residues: CASTTSGTSRELETQYF.

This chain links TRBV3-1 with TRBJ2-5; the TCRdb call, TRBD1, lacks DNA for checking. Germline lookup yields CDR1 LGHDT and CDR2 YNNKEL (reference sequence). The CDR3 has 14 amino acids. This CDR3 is CASSRDRGYETQYF.

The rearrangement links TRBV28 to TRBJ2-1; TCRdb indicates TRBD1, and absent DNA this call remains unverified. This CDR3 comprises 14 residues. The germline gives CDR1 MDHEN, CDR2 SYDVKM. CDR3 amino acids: CASRDGQGWNEQFF.

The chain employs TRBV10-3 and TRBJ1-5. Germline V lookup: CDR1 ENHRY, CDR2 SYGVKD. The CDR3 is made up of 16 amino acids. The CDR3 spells CAISESNQNSNQPQHF.

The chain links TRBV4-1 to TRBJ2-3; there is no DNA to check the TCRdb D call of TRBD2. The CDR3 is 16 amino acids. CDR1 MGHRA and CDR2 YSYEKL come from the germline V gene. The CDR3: CASSHLTSGSTDTQYF.

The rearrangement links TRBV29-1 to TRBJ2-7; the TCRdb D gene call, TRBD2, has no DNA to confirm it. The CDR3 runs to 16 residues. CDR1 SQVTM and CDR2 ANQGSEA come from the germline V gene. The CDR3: CSVELLRGGSLSEQYF.

CDR3 sequence reads: CSARDSSSEYNEQFF. The V gene is TRBV20-1, the J gene TRBJ2-1; the D call from TCRdb, TRBD2, cannot be confirmed without DNA. This CDR3 is 15 amino acids long. Germline V gives CDR1 DFQATT, CDR2 SNEGSKA (reference sequence).

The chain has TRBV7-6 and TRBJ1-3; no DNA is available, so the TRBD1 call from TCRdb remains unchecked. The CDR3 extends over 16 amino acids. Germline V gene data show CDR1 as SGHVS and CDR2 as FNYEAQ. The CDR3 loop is CASSLRPRQGRNTIYF.

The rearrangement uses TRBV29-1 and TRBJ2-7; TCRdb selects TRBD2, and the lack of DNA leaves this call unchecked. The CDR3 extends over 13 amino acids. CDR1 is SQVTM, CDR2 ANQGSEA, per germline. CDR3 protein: CSVEGQRSGEQYF.